This T cell receptor (beta chain) emerged from a study of radiation and T cells in renal cell carcinoma. Sequencing used immunoSEQ multiplex PCR; TCRdb keeps in-frame clones, though not all of them. The data show just over 150,000 clones, about nine tenths seen once. Time point given: blood 2 weeks post-SBRT. Treatment here: 15 Gy SBRT to primary tumor, nephrectomy 4 weeks later. The tumor was a clear cell renal cell carcinoma. This CDR3 is built from 15 residues. Germline CDR1 LGHNA, CDR2 YSLEER. V shed 0 bases and J shed 5 bases, with 12 bases lying between them. J is TRBJ2-3 and V is TRBV4-3, with a possible D match to TRBD1 (6 bases). The sequencing used blood, collected from a patient whose treatment included radiotherapy and nephrectomy. This receptor was identified in a woman aged 45-65 years with renal cell carcinoma. The CDR3 region is CASSQDLAGVDTQYF. CDR3 nucleotide sequence: TGCGCCAGCAGCCAAGATCTGGCAGGGGTAGATACGCAGTATTTT.